This T cell receptor beta chain comes out of a study of shared clonotypes between healthy human individuals. The CDR3 is 13 amino acids. Germline CDR1 and CDR2: WSHSY and SAAADI. Trimming left V 5 bases short and J 6 bases short, with 14 bases between. Assay used: immunoSEQ multiplex PCR; TCRdb lists only in-frame clones, some missing. The sample consists of about 2,500,000 clones, approximately 92% of them appearing once. The chain couples TRBV10-2 to TRBJ2-7, with D uncertain. Sequenced material: naive CD4+ T cells sorted from blood. Subset: CD45RA+ positively selected. This clonotype was obtained from a man between 18 and 35 years old in good health. The CDR3 DNA is TGCGCCAGCAGTAGGATGTCGGCTTCCGAGCAGTACTTC. It codes for CASSRMSASEQYF.